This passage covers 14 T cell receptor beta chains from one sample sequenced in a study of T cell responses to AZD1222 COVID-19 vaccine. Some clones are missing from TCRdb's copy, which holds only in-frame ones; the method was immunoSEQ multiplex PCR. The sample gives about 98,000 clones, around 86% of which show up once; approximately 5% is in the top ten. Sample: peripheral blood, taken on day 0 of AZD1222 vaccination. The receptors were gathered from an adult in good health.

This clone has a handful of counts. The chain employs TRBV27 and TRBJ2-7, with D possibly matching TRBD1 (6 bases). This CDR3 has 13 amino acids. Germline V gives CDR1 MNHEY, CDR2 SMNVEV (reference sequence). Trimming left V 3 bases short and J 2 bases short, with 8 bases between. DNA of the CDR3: TGTGCCAGCAGTTTCAGGGGACCCTACGAGCAGTACTTC. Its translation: CASSFRGPYEQYF.

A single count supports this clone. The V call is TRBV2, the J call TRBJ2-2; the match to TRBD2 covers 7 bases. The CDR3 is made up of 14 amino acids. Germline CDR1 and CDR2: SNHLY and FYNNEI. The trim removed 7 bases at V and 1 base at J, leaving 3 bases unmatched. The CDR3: CASKSGVNTGELFF. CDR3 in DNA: TGTGCCAGCAAGAGCGGGGTGAACACCGGGGAGCTGTTTTTT.

CDR3 sequence (DNA): TGTGCCAGCAGCTTGGAACGGGCAGCTTATACTAGCACAGATACGCAGTATTTT. This translates into CASSLERAAYTSTDTQYF. The chain links TRBV5-6 to TRBJ2-3; the D is unclear. CDR3 size: 18 residues. Looked up from germline, CDR1 is SGHDT and CDR2 is YYEEEE. V shed 0 bases and J shed 0 bases, with 17 bases lying between them.

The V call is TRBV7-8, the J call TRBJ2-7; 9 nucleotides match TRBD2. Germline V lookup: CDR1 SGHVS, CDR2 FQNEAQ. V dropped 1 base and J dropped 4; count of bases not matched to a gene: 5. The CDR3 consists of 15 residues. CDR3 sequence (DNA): TGTGCCAGCAGCTTAGGTAGCGGGAGAGATTACGAGCAGTACTTC. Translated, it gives CASSLGSGRDYEQYF. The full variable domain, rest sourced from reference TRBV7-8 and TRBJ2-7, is GAGVSQSPRYKVAKRGQDVALRCDPISGHVSLFWYQQALGQGPEFLTYFQNEAQLDKSGLPSDRFFAERPEGSVSTLKIQRTQQEDSAVYLCASSLGSGRDYEQYFGPGTRLTVT.

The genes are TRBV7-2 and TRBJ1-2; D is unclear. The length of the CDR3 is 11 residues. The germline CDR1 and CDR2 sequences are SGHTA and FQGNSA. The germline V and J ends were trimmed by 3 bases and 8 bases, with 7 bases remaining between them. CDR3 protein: CASSLLAGYTF. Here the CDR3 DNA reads TGTGCCAGCAGCTTGTTGGCGGGCTACACCTTC.

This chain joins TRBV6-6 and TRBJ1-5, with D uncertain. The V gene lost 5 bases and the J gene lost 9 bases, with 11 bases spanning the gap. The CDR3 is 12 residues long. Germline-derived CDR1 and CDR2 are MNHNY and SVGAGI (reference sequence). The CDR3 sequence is CASSDDPAPQHF. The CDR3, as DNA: TGTGCCAGCAGTGACGACCCCGCGCCCCAGCATTTT.

The CDR3 DNA reads TGCAGCGTTAAGGCCGGCTGGGGGATGAACACTGAAGCTTTCTTT. Translation gives CSVKAGWGMNTEAFF. The chain uses TRBV29-1 and TRBJ1-1; the D gene is possibly TRBD1 (5 bases). CDR1 is SQVTM and CDR2 is ANQGSEA in the germline V gene. With 5 bases removed from V and 0 bases from J, the gap between germline ends came to 16 bases. CDR3 length: 15 amino acids.

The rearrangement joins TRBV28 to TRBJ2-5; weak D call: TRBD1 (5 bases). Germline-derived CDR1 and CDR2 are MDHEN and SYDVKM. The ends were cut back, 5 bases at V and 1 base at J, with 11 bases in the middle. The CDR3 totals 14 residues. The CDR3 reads CASSLQVPQETQYF. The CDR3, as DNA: TGTGCCAGCAGTCTACAGGTTCCCCAAGAGACCCAGTACTTC.

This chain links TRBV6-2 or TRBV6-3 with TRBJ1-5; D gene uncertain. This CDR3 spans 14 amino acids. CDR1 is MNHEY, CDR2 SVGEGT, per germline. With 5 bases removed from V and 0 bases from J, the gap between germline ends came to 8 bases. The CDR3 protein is CASSTRNSNQPQHF. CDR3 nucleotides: TGTGCCAGCAGTACCAGGAATAGCAATCAGCCCCAGCATTTT.

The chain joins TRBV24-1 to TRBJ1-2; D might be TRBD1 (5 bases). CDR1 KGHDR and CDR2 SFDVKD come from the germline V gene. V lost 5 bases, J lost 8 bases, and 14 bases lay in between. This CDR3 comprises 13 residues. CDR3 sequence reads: CATSASGLRGYTF. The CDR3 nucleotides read TGTGCCACCAGTGCCTCGGGACTGAGGGGCTACACCTTC.

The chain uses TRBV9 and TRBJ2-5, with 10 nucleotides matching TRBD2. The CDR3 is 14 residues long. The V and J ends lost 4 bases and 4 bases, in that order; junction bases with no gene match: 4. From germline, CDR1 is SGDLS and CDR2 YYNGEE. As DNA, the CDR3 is TGTGCCAGCAGCACACGACTAGCGGGAGAGACCCAGTACTTC. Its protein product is CASSTRLAGETQYF.

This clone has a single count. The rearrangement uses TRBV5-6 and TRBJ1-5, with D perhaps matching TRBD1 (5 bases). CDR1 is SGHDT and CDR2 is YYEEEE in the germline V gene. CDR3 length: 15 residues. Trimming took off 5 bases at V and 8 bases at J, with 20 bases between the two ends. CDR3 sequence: CASSSWTYVGEPQHF. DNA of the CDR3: TGTGCCAGCAGTTCCTGGACGTATGTAGGGGAGCCCCAGCATTTT.

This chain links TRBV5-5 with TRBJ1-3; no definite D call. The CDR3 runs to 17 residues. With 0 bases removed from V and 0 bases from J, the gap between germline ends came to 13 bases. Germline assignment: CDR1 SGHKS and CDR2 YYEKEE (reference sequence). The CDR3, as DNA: TGTGCCAGCAGCTTGGTCCCAACATCGACCTCTGGAAACACCATATATTTT. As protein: CASSLVPTSTSGNTIYF. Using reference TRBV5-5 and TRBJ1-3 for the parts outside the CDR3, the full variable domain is DAGVTQSPTHLIKTRGQQVTLRCSPISGHKSVSWYQQVLGQGPQFIFQYYEKEERGRGNFPDRFSARQFPNYSSELNVNALLLGDSALYLCASSLVPTSTSGNTIYFGEGSWLTVV.

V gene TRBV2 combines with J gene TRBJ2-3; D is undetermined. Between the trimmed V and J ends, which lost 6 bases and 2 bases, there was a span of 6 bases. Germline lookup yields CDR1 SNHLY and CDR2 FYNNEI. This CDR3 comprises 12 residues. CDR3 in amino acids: CASSVTTDTQYF. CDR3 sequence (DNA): TGTGCCAGCAGCGTCACCACAGATACGCAGTATTTT.